The rows below give T cell receptor beta chains drawn from one sample of a study of T cell repertoires in aging, cancer and after chemotherapy. One entry per CDR3 protein, called by TCRdb with MiXCR from the multiplex PCR reads. The sample consists of 9,500 or so distinct CDR3 sequences, 24% of them appearing once. Specimen: blood. The receptors originated from a human donor in good health. Both conserved end residues are part of each CDR3. Each record gives: V gene, J gene, clone size, D gene, CDR3 protein, CDR3 DNA. D genes are given only for firm matches. Rows may omit the clone size; those that give it use once, few, many or a size class.

>TRBV15|TRBJ2-7|medium-sized|-
CATSRDRASSAEQYF
TGTGCCACCAGCAGAGATCGGGCCAGTTCCGCCGAGCAGTACTTC
>TRBV7-9|TRBJ2-6|-|-
CASSSREAGANVLTF
TGTGCCAGCAGCTCCAGGGAAGCTGGGGCCAACGTCCTGACTTTC
>TRBV10-3|TRBJ1-2|medium-sized|-
CAISEFPVPGDGYTF
TGTGCCATCAGTGAGTTCCCAGTTCCAGGGGATGGCTACACCTTC
>TRBV7-9|TRBJ2-5|once|TRBD1
CASSWGQGRETQYF
TGCGCCAGCAGCTGGGGACAGGGGAGGGAGACCCAGTACTTC
>TRBV5-4|TRBJ2-6|-|-
CASERGGSGPSGANVLTF
TGTGCCAGCGAGAGGGGGGGATCGGGCCCCTCTGGGGCCAACGTCCTGACTTTC
>TRBV20-1|TRBJ2-3|-|TRBD1
CSARGDRGPWGTDTQYF
TGCAGTGCTAGGGGGGACAGGGGTCCGTGGGGCACAGATACGCAGTATTTT
>TRBV12-3/TRBV12-4|TRBJ1-1|medium-sized|-
CASRVQGNTEAFF
TGTGCCAGCAGGGTACAGGGGAACACTGAAGCTTTCTTT
>TRBV20-1|TRBJ1-5|-|-
CSARGAGNHQPQHF
TGCAGTGCTAGAGGCGCAGGGAATCATCAGCCCCAGCATTTT
>TRBV12-5|TRBJ1-1|-|-
CASGPPRGTEAFF
TGTGCTAGTGGTCCCCCCCGGGGCACTGAAGCTTTCTTT
>TRBV7-9|TRBJ2-3|once|-
CASSLSGVGVDTQYF
TGTGCCAGCAGCTTGTCCGGAGTTGGCGTAGATACGCAGTATTTT
>TRBV10-1|TRBJ2-1|few|TRBD1
CASSEGQDYNEQFF
TGCGCCAGCAGCGAGGGACAGGACTACAATGAGCAGTTCTTC
>TRBV7-9|TRBJ2-5|once|-
CASSPPYPVGETQYF
TGTGCCAGCAGCCCCCCGTACCCGGTTGGGGAGACCCAGTACTTC
>TRBV6-1|TRBJ2-5|-|TRBD2
CASRVTSGRRQETQYF
TGTGCCAGCAGGGTGACTAGCGGGAGGCGTCAAGAGACCCAGTACTTC
>TRBV14|TRBJ1-3|few|-
CASSPAGPRGNTIYF
TGTGCCAGCAGCCCAGCGGGACCGAGGGGAAACACCATATATTTT
>TRBV5-6|TRBJ2-7|few|-
CASSLARRYEQYF
TGTGCCAGCAGCTTGGCTCGCAGGTACGAGCAGTACTTC
>TRBV7-9|TRBJ2-1|-|-
CASRSRWEQFF
TGTGCCAGCAGATCGCGTTGGGAGCAGTTCTTC
>TRBV4-3|TRBJ2-1|-|TRBD2
CASSQDSGSLYNEQFF
TGCGCCAGCAGCCAAGATAGCGGGAGCTTATACAATGAGCAGTTCTTC
>TRBV7-2|TRBJ2-4|-|TRBD2
CASSPILAGGPDIQYF
TGTGCCAGCAGCCCAATATTAGCGGGAGGGCCGGACATTCAGTACTTC
>TRBV7-9|TRBJ2-3|-|-
CASSLLPAPDTQYF
TGTGCCAGCAGCTTATTGCCCGCGCCAGATACGCAGTATTTT
>TRBV19|TRBJ2-7|medium-sized|-
CASSNYGDEQYF
TGTGCCAGTAGTAATTACGGTGACGAGCAGTACTTC
>TRBV5-1|TRBJ2-7|-|-
CASSPLPQVEQYF
TGCGCCAGCAGCCCACTGCCTCAGGTTGAGCAGTACTTC
>TRBV15|TRBJ1-1|-|-
CATQTGYRVEAFF
TGTGCCACCCAAACAGGGTATAGAGTTGAAGCTTTCTTT
>TRBV21-1|TRBJ2-1|-|-
CASSKGTGYTNEQFF
TGTGCCAGCAGCAAGGGGACAGGGTATACGAATGAGCAGTTCTTC
>TRBV4-3|TRBJ1-2|medium-sized|-
CASSQQRTGNYGYTF
TGCGCCAGCAGCCAACAACGGACGGGAAACTATGGCTACACCTTC
>TRBV10-3|TRBJ1-6|medium-sized|TRBD1
CAISDKTGLNSPLHF
TGTGCCATCAGTGACAAGACAGGGTTGAATTCACCCCTCCACTTT
>TRBV28|TRBJ2-6|few|-
CASSLPVTGSGANVLTF
TGTGCCAGCAGTTTACCGGTTACAGGGTCTGGGGCCAACGTCCTGACTTTC
>TRBV6-2/TRBV6-3|TRBJ2-4|-|TRBD2
CASSLTSGGLIAKNIQYF
TGTGCCAGCAGTTTGACTAGCGGGGGGTTAATAGCCAAAAACATTCAGTACTTC
>TRBV15|TRBJ1-5|-|-
CATSSGINSNQPQHF
TGTGCCACCAGCAGCGGGATCAATAGCAATCAGCCCCAGCATTTT
>TRBV28|TRBJ2-1|-|-
CASSLWRSVWGSYNEQFF
TGTGCCAGCAGTTTATGGCGGAGTGTCTGGGGCTCCTACAATGAGCAGTTCTTC
>TRBV12-3/TRBV12-4|TRBJ1-4|medium-sized|TRBD1
CASSPYRGGEKLFF
TGTGCCAGCAGTCCCTACAGGGGAGGCGAAAAACTGTTTTTT
>TRBV20-1|TRBJ1-1|medium-sized|-
CSALGQNTEAFF
TGCAGTGCTCTAGGGCAGAACACTGAAGCTTTCTTT
>TRBV6-5|TRBJ2-7|medium-sized|-
CASSYSRDGSYEQYF
TGTGCCAGCAGTTACTCGAGGGACGGTTCCTACGAGCAGTACTTC
>TRBV28|TRBJ2-3|-|-
CASSGGGPTTQYF
TGTGCCAGCAGTGGGGGTGGACCGACAACGCAGTATTTT
>TRBV7-2|TRBJ2-3|-|TRBD2
CASSSRLAGANTDTQYF
TGTGCCAGCAGCTCGAGACTAGCGGGAGCAAACACAGATACGCAGTATTTT